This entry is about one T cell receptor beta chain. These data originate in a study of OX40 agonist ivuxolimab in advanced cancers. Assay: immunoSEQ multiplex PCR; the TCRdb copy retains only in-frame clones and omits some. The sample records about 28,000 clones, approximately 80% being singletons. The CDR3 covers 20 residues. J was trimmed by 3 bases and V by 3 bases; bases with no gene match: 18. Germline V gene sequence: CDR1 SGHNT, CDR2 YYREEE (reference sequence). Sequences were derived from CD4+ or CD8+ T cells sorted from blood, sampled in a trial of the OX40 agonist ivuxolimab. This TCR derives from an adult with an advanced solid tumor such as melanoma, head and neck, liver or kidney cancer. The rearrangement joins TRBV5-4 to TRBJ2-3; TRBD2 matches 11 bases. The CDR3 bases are TGTGCCAGCAGCTCCCCAGGGCTAGCGGGGGGCAACGGAGGAACAGATACGCAGTATTTT. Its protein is CASSSPGLAGGNGGTDTQYF. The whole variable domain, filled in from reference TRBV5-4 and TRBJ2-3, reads ETGVTQSPTHLIKTRGQQVTLRCSSQSGHNTVSWYQQALGQGPQFIFQYYREEENGRGNFPPRFSGLQFPNYSSELNVNALELDDSALYLCASSSPGLAGGNGGTDTQYFGPGTRLTVL.